This passage covers 27 T cell receptor beta chains from one sample sequenced in a study of CD4 and CD8 cells across lung adenocarcinoma regions listed by TCRdb under 2018. The library was prepared using PCR. Instrument used: HiSeq X Ten. The public reads were reanalyzed by TCRdb: fastp trimming at Q25, MiXCR alignment, in-frame beta chains only. Rows matching on CDR3 protein sequence are summarized as one entry with the most common DNA and genes. In all, the sample holds 15,000 to 20,000 distinct CDR3 sequences, and roughly half of those were seen once. 45% to 60% of the sample lies in the top ten. The sample taken for sequencing was CD8+ T cells from the center of a lung tumor. According to the study, the label for this sample's cell subset or site signals: tumor center region. Source of these receptors: a female donor with lung adenocarcinoma. The CD4 and CD8 labels of this study may be unreliable.

This clonotype has a count of ten or more. The gene calls are TRBV25-1 and TRBJ2-1; weak D call: TRBD1 (6 bases). The germline V gene encodes CDR1 MGHDK and CDR2 SYGVNS. V was pared by 5 bases and J by 0 bases, with 17 bases between. The CDR3 covers 17 residues. CDR3 protein: CASSPLGQSSSYNEQFF. The CDR3 DNA reads as TGTGCCAGCAGTCCCCTCGGACAGTCCTCCTCCTACAATGAGCAGTTCTTC.

V is TRBV7-2 and J is TRBJ2-1; D may be TRBD2 (5 bases). V was cut by 5 bases and J by 0 bases, with 11 bases left in between. CDR3 size: 15 residues. Germline CDR1 is SGHTA and CDR2 is FQGNSA. CDR3 nucleotides: TGTGCCAGCAGCCCGGACTTCAGCTCCTACAATGAGCAGTTCTTC. Encoded protein: CASSPDFSSYNEQFF.

The chain employs TRBV7-6 and TRBJ2-1; the D gene is possibly TRBD2 (6 bases). CDR1 and CDR2 (germline): SGHVS, FNYEAQ. The CDR3 is 13 amino acids. V gave up 0 bases and J gave up 10 bases, with 10 bases separating them. CDR3 residues: CASSLAGGREQFF. CDR3 DNA sequence: TGTGCCAGCAGCTTAGCGGGGGGTCGGGAGCAGTTCTTC.

V usage is TRBV7-2 and J usage is TRBJ2-4, with TRBD2 as a possible D gene (6 bases). This CDR3 is built from 16 residues. Per the germline V gene, CDR1 is SGHTA and CDR2 is FQGNSA. This CDR3 is CLSSVAGPGATDMQYF. CDR3 nucleotides: TGTCTCAGCAGCGTCGCGGGGCCGGGAGCCACAGATATGCAGTACTTC.

For this clonotype: The junction departs from the called germline gene at one end, perhaps through a read error. This chain uses TRBV11-2 with TRBJ2-5; D perhaps matches TRBD2 (7 bases). Germline lookup yields CDR1 SGHAT and CDR2 FQNNGV. The CDR3 loop spans 15 amino acids. In DNA, the CDR3 is TGTGGCGGGGGCCCCGGGGGGCGAGACGGTGAGACGCAGTATTTC. This translates into CGGGPGGRDGETQYF. Looking up the rest from reference TRBV11-2 and TRBJ2-5 gives the full variable domain: EAGVAQSPRYKIIEKRQSVAFWCNPISGHATLYWYQQILGQGPKLLIQFQNNGVVDDSQLPKDRFSAERLKGVDSTLKIQPAKLEDSAVYLCGGGPGGRDGETQYFGPGTRLLVL.

The chain is built from TRBV6-1 and TRBJ2-1; tentatively, D is TRBD2 (5 bases). Trimming left V 8 bases short and J 4 bases short, with 9 bases between. The CDR3 runs to 12 residues. Germline CDR1 and CDR2: MNHNS and SASEGT. The CDR3 sequence is CASWTGYNEQFF. For the CDR3, the DNA is TGTGCCAGCTGGACTGGTTACAATGAGCAGTTCTTC.

As concerns this clonotype: Compared with germline, one end of the junction differs, possibly owing to a read error. The J gene is TRBJ2-5, the V gene TRBV6-1; 7 nucleotides align to TRBD1. CDR1 and CDR2 (germline): MNHNS, SASEGT. CDR3 size: 15 residues. The CDR3 reads CASGRGGRDKDTQYF. In nucleotides, the CDR3 is TGTGCCAGCGGGCGAGGGGGCCGTGACAAAGACACCCAGTACTTC.

Concerning this clonotype itself: Just one base apart from a much larger clone, this may be a read error. The V gene is TRBV6-1, the J gene TRBJ2-1; the D gene is possibly TRBD1 (5 bases). The CDR3 totals 14 residues. The V and J ends lost 3 bases and 10 bases respectively, with 16 bases between them. The germline CDR1 and CDR2 sequences are MNHNS and SASEGT. This chain's CDR3 is CASSDPGKTYEQFF. DNA of the CDR3: TGTGCCAGCAGTGACCCAGGGAAAACCTACGAGCAGTTCTTC.

This clonotype was counted only a few times. The genes are TRBV7-2 and TRBJ2-1; TRBD2 agrees at 8 bases. The CDR3 spans 15 residues. Trimming at V came to 8 bases and at J to 6 bases, leaving 12 bases not matched to a gene. From germline, CDR1 is SGHTA and CDR2 FQGNSA. The CDR3, as DNA: TGTGCCAGCCGCCTACCGGGACTAGAAGCCAATGAGCAGTTCTTC. Protein product: CASRLPGLEANEQFF. The full variable domain, completed using reference TRBV7-2 and TRBJ2-1, is GAGVSQSPSNKVTEKGKDVELRCDPISGHTALYWYRQSLGQGLEFLIYFQGNSAPDKSGLPSDRFSAERTGGSVSTLTIQRTQQEDSAVYLCASRLPGLEANEQFFGPGTRLTVL.

The V and J genes are TRBV4-1 and TRBJ2-1, with D possibly TRBD2 on 5 matching bases. The ends were cut back, 6 bases at V and 0 bases at J, with 12 bases in the middle. The CDR3 contains 15 residues. Germline V gene data show CDR1 as MGHRA and CDR2 as YSYEKL. The chain's CDR3 is CASSRTSSSYNEQFF. The CDR3 DNA sequence: TGCGCCAGCAGTCGAACTAGTTCCTCCTACAATGAGCAGTTCTTC.

CDR3 sequence (DNA): TGTGCCAGCAGCGGAGGGGGACGAAAAAACATTCAGTACTTC. This encodes CASSGGGRKNIQYF. This rearrangement joins TRBV25-1 to TRBJ2-4; D may be TRBD1 or TRBD2 (6 bases each). The V and J ends lost 6 bases and 4 bases respectively, with 13 bases between them. Germline loops: CDR1 MGHDK, CDR2 SYGVNS. This CDR3 spans 14 amino acids.

V usage is TRBV6-1 and J usage is TRBJ2-6; D is undetermined. V was clipped by 6 bases and J by 0 bases, with 12 bases between them. This CDR3 is 16 amino acids long. From germline, CDR1 is MNHNS and CDR2 SASEGT. DNA for the CDR3: TGTGCCAGCAGCTGGAGTCGGACCTCTGGGGCCAACGTCCTGACTTTC. Translated: CASSWSRTSGANVLTF.

The chain joins TRBV6-2 or TRBV6-3 to TRBJ2-5; D gene uncertain. The CDR3 is 13 residues long. Looked up from germline, CDR1 is MNHEY and CDR2 is SVGEGT. V was cut by 5 bases and J by 7 bases, with 14 bases left in between. The CDR3 coding sequence is TGTGCCAGCAGTATCGGACGGACCGGGACCCAGTACTTC. Amino acid sequence: CASSIGRTGTQYF.

Ten or more counts support this clonotype. The V gene is TRBV11-3, the J gene TRBJ2-3; maybe TRBD2 (7 bases). In germline, CDR1 is SGHNT, CDR2 YENEEA. The CDR3 extends over 15 amino acids. Trimming cost V 3 bases and J 1 base, with 11 bases left between them. CDR3 sequence: CASSFGGAGTDTQYF. In DNA, the CDR3 is TGTGCCAGCAGCTTTGGGGGGGCCGGCACAGATACGCAGTATTTT. Variable domain in full (rest from reference TRBV11-3 and TRBJ2-3): EAGVVQSPRYKIIEKKQPVAFWCNPISGHNTLYWYLQNLGQGPELLIRYENEEAVDDSQLPKDRFSAERLKGVDSTLKIQPAELGDSAVYLCASSFGGAGTDTQYFGPGTRLTVL.

The chain joins TRBV27 to TRBJ2-1; D remains unclear. The V gene's germline CDR1 is MNHEY and CDR2 SMNVEV (reference sequence). The CDR3 contains 11 residues. The V and J ends lost 8 bases and 7 bases respectively, with 9 bases between them. CDR3 in DNA: TGTGCCAGCGGGCAGGTAAATGAGCAGTTCTTC. It yields the protein CASGQVNEQFF.

This clonotype has more than one count but fewer than ten. This rearrangement joins TRBV6-1 to TRBJ2-7; 8 nucleotides align to TRBD2. Unmatched junction bases numbered 10, after V lost 7 bases and J lost 5 bases. The germline V gene encodes CDR1 MNHNS and CDR2 SASEGT. The CDR3 length is 14 residues. This CDR3 is CASTRGGVGHEQYF. Written as DNA, the CDR3 is TGTGCCAGCACCCGGGGGGGGGTGGGCCACGAGCAGTACTTC.

V gene TRBV6-1 combines with J gene TRBJ2-2; 7 positions match TRBD1. The closer fit of TRBJ2-3 to the DNA end suggests the J call may be wrong. Germline CDR1 reads MNHNS; CDR2 reads SASEGT. This CDR3 is built from 16 residues. CDR3 in DNA: TGTGCCAGCAGTGACCCCTCGCGGGTGTGCACAGGGGCGCAGTATTTT. This translates into CASSDPSRVCTGAQYF.

This sequence joins TRBV6-1 and TRBJ2-1; TRBD2 agrees at 11 bases. CDR3 size: 15 residues. The J segment lost 3 bases and the V segment lost 6 bases, leaving 4 bases of the junction unmatched. Germline CDR1 reads MNHNS; CDR2 reads SASEGT. The CDR3 DNA is TGTGCCAGCAGCTCCGGGACTAGCGGCTACAATGAGCAGTTCTTC. Translation: CASSSGTSGYNEQFF.

The V gene is TRBV12-3 or TRBV12-4, the J gene TRBJ1-4; 11 bases are a match to TRBD1. The CDR3 loop spans 15 amino acids. V lost 1 base, J lost 8 bases, and 3 bases stayed unmatched. The CDR3 DNA is TGTGCCAGCAGTTTAGGGGGGACAGGGGGGGAAAAACTGTTTTTT. Translated: CASSLGGTGGEKLFF.

A remark on this clonotype: One end of the junction varies from germline; a read error may be responsible. CDR3 sequence: CASNAVRTGTLYF. The CDR3 bases are TGTGCCAGCAATGCAGTGCGCACAGGGACGCTGTATTTT. The J gene is TRBJ2-3, the V gene TRBV6-1, with a possible D match to TRBD1 (6 bases). This CDR3 is 13 amino acids long. Looked up from germline, CDR1 is MNHNS and CDR2 is SASEGT.

V is TRBV27 and J is TRBJ2-3, with D perhaps assigned TRBD1 or TRBD2 (5 bases each). The better agreement between TRBJ2-7 and the DNA end casts doubt on the J call. The germline gives CDR1 MNHEY, CDR2 SMNVEV (reference sequence). The CDR3 contains 16 residues. The CDR3 DNA sequence: TGTGCCAGCAGTTTAGTGGGGGTGTCAGTCACAGATATGCAGTACTTC. Encoded protein: CASSLVGVSVTDMQYF.

This clonotype showed up just once. The CDR3 spells CASSPQGSTDTQYF. Here the CDR3 DNA reads TGTGCCAGCAGTCCACAGGGGAGCACAGATACGCAGTATTTT. The chain recombines TRBV27 with TRBJ2-3; 7 positions agree with TRBD1. This CDR3 has 14 residues. Germline CDR1 and CDR2: MNHEY and SMNVEV (reference sequence). V was clipped by 5 bases and J by 0 bases; unmatched bases: 2.

The chain carries TRBV4-1 and TRBJ1-3, with a possible D match to TRBD1 (5 bases). Germline V gene lookup returns CDR1 MGHRA and CDR2 YSYEKL. Trimming removed 0 bases at V and 2 bases at J, with 17 bases between. The CDR3 is made up of 18 amino acids. CDR3 in DNA: TGCGCCAGCAGCCAAGATACTCGAGGGGCAGTAGCTGGAAACACCATATATTTT. This sequence encodes CASSQDTRGAVAGNTIYF.

This clonotype showed up just a few times. The rearrangement joins TRBV6-1 to TRBJ2-3; no firm D call. The CDR3 runs to 12 residues. CDR1 MNHNS and CDR2 SASEGT come from the germline V gene. The V end was cut by 8 bases, the J end by 1 base, with 7 bases between. The DNA of the CDR3 is TGTGCCAGCGCGACGGGCACAGATACGCAGTATTTT. Translating gives CASATGTDTQYF.

This clonotype was seen repeatedly, ten times or more. This chain uses TRBV27 with TRBJ1-1; TRBD1 matches at 7 bases. The CDR3 has 14 amino acids. Germline V gene sequence: CDR1 MNHEY, CDR2 SMNVEV (reference sequence). J was trimmed by 1 base and V by 7 bases; bases with no gene match: 6. CDR3 amino acids: CASKRTGKNTEAFF. The DNA for the CDR3 is TGTGCCAGCAAAAGGACAGGAAAGAACACTGAAGCTTTCTTT.

The chain links TRBV6-1 to TRBJ2-1; 14 nucleotides match TRBD2. TRBJ2-7 explains the end of the DNA better; the J call may be wrong. The CDR3 runs to 14 residues. The germline CDR1 and CDR2 sequences are MNHNS and SASEGT. The CDR3 reads CASRRTSGRYEQYF. CDR3 coding DNA: TGTGCCAGCAGGCGGACTAGCGGGAGGTACGAGCAGTACTTC.

This clonotype was seen repeatedly, ten times or more. The chain links TRBV6-1 to TRBJ1-2; D uncertain. The CDR3 consists of 15 residues. V lost 2 bases, J lost 0 bases, and 10 bases lay in between. Germline V gene sequence: CDR1 MNHNS, CDR2 SASEGT. CDR3 sequence (DNA): TGTGCCAGCAGTGAATATCCGGACCCTAACTATGGCTACACCTTC. Its translation: CASSEYPDPNYGYTF.